Listed here is a single T cell receptor (beta chain). The data derive from a study of T cells in Graves' hyperthyroidism and ophthalmopathy. This CDR3 spans 15 amino acids. V lost 0 bases to trimming and J lost 5 bases; unmatched junction nucleotides: 4. Germline CDR1 SGHDN, CDR2 FVKESK. TCR beta CDR3 regions were amplified from RNA. The HTBI primer set served for first-round RT-PCR of the TCR CDR3. TCRdb redid the calling of the multiplex PCR reads with MiXCR, one entry per CDR3 protein. This table has about 300,000 distinct CDR3 sequences, less than 30% appearing once. The chain employs TRBV14 and TRBJ1-5; 7 bases align to TRBD1. What was sequenced was blood. The receptor comes from a man aged 35-49 years with Graves' hyperthyroidism that later progressed to Graves' ophthalmopathy. The CDR3 DNA is TGTGCCAGCAGCCAAGACAGGGGGGTGGATCAGCCCCAGCATTTT. Its protein product is CASSQDRGVDQPQHF.